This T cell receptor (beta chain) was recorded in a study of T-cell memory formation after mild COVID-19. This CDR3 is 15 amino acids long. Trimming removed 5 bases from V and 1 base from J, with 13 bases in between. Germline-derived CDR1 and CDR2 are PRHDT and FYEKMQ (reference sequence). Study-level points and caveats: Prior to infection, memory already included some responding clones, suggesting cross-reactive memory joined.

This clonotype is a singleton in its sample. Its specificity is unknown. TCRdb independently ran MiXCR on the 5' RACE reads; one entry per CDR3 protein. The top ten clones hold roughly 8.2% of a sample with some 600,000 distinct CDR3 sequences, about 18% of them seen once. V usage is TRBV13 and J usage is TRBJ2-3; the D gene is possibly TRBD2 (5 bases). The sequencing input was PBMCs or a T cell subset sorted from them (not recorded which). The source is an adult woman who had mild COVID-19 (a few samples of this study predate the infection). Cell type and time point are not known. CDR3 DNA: TGTGCCAGCAGCCCCCGGGAAATACGCACAGATACGCAGTATTTT. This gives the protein CASSPREIRTDTQYF.